The next 32 T cell receptor beta chains were all read from a single sample in a study of blood T cell repertoires in COVID-19. Data came from immunoSEQ multiplex PCR; TCRdb stores just in-frame clones and leaves some out. The table has under 150,000 clones, about 80% seen once. The specimen sequenced was peripheral blood. Receptor source: a human donor in a cohort sampled during active COVID-19.

The CDR3 DNA sequence: TGTGCCAGTAGTACACAGGGGAACACTGAAGCTTTCTTT. Translation: CASSTQGNTEAFF. The chain has TRBV19 and TRBJ1-1; a possible D gene is TRBD1 (6 bases). V was clipped by 4 bases and J by 1 base, with 7 bases between them. CDR1 and CDR2 (germline): LNHDA, SQIVND (reference sequence). CDR3 length: 13 amino acids.

The sample holds a few counts of this clone. V usage is TRBV5-4 and J usage is TRBJ2-7; 11 bases fit TRBD2. V lost 0 bases to trimming and J lost 2 bases; unmatched junction nucleotides: 7. The CDR3 length is 17 residues. Per germline, CDR1 SGHNT and CDR2 YYREEE (reference sequence). The CDR3 DNA reads as TGTGCCAGCAGCTTGGCTAGCGGGGGGACTTTCCCCTACGAGCAGTACTTC. It codes for CASSLASGGTFPYEQYF. The whole variable domain, filled in from reference TRBV5-4 and TRBJ2-7, reads ETGVTQSPTHLIKTRGQQVTLRCSSQSGHNTVSWYQQALGQGPQFIFQYYREEENGRGNFPPRFSGLQFPNYSSELNVNALELDDSALYLCASSLASGGTFPYEQYFGPGTRLTVT.

This clone was counted a single time. The V call is TRBV18, the J call TRBJ2-7; TRBD2 agrees at 7 bases. There are 15 residues in the CDR3. From germline, CDR1 is KGHSH and CDR2 LQKENI. Trimming cost V 6 bases and J 2 bases; bases outside gene matches: 10. The CDR3 loop is CASSLGRGTTYEQYF. In DNA, the CDR3 is TGTGCCAGCTCCCTTGGGAGGGGCACAACCTACGAGCAGTACTTC.

The chain couples TRBV30 to TRBJ2-1, with 9 bases that match TRBD1. V lost 6 bases to trimming and J lost 0 bases; unmatched junction nucleotides: 3. The CDR3 spans 14 residues. Germline V gene data show CDR1 as GTSNPN and CDR2 as SVGIG (reference sequence). CDR3 region: CACTGGLSYNEQFF. The DNA for the CDR3 is TGTGCCTGCACAGGGGGCCTCTCCTACAATGAGCAGTTCTTC.

This clone was observed a handful of times. The chain links TRBV2 to TRBJ2-2, with D possibly matching TRBD2 (7 bases). V was trimmed by 3 bases and J by 5 bases, leaving 13 bases between them. The CDR3 length is 15 residues. In germline, CDR1 is SNHLY, CDR2 FYNNEI. The CDR3 reads CASSERGPGTGELFF. In DNA, the CDR3 is TGTGCCAGCAGTGAGCGGGGGCCTGGGACCGGGGAGCTGTTTTTT.

This clone was seen a handful of times. This sequence joins TRBV10-3 and TRBJ1-1, with 7 bases matching TRBD1. Germline V gives CDR1 ENHRY, CDR2 SYGVKD. The CDR3 has 13 residues. The V and J ends lost 5 bases and 8 bases, in that order; junction bases with no gene match: 8. CDR3 region: CAISPSTGSEAFF. In DNA form, the CDR3 reads TGTGCCATCAGTCCCTCGACAGGGAGCGAAGCTTTCTTT.

The chain employs TRBV2 and TRBJ2-6, with D perhaps TRBD2 (5 bases). Deletions cut 6 bases from V and 0 bases from J, with 6 bases between. The germline V gene encodes CDR1 SNHLY and CDR2 FYNNEI. The CDR3 spans 14 residues. The CDR3 is CASREASGANVLTF. CDR3 sequence (DNA): TGTGCCAGCAGGGAGGCCTCTGGGGCCAACGTCCTGACTTTC.

Only a few counts were recorded for this clone. The chain links TRBV3-1 (or the pseudogene TRBV3-2) to TRBJ1-5; maybe TRBD1 (6 bases). V was cut by 2 bases and J by 1 base, with 6 bases left in between. The CDR3 totals 14 residues. The germline gives CDR1 LGHDT, CDR2 YNNKEL (reference sequence). Here the CDR3 DNA reads TGTGCCAGCAGCCAAAGGGGGAGCAATCAGCCCCAGCATTTT. Encoded protein: CASSQRGSNQPQHF.

This rearrangement joins TRBV19 to TRBJ2-7; weak D call: TRBD2 (5 bases). CDR1 is LNHDA, CDR2 SQIVND, per germline (reference sequence). This CDR3 spans 13 amino acids. V was clipped by 5 bases and J by 2 bases, with 10 bases between them. CDR3 in amino acids: CASSPGSPYEQYF. In DNA, the CDR3 is TGTGCCAGTAGTCCGGGATCCCCCTACGAGCAGTACTTC.

V gene TRBV3-1 (or the pseudogene TRBV3-2) combines with J gene TRBJ1-1; D not resolved. The CDR3 has 12 amino acids. Trimming took 3 bases from V and 1 from J, leaving 3 bases between them. Germline CDR1 LGHDT, CDR2 YNNKEL (reference sequence). The CDR3, as DNA: TGTGCCAGCAGCCACGGGAACACTGAAGCTTTCTTT. Its translation: CASSHGNTEAFF.

This rearrangement joins TRBV30 to TRBJ2-5, with 7 positions matching TRBD1. This CDR3 region has 14 residues. After removal of 3 bases from V and 1 base from J, the junction contained 5 bases not matched to a gene. CDR1 GTSNPN and CDR2 SVGIG come from the germline V gene (reference sequence). The CDR3 DNA sequence: TGTGCCTGGAGCAAAAACAGGGGCCAAGAGACCCAGTACTTC. The encoded protein is CAWSKNRGQETQYF.

V and J are TRBV6-5 and TRBJ2-5; D is undetermined. V gave up 6 bases and J gave up 1 base, with 9 bases separating them. Germline values: CDR1 MNHEY, CDR2 SVGAGI. The CDR3 spans 13 residues. The CDR3 reads CASSISVQETQYF. DNA of the CDR3: TGTGCCAGCAGCATCTCAGTCCAAGAGACCCAGTACTTC.

The chain links TRBV5-4 to TRBJ2-3, with 11 bases matching TRBD2. CDR1 and CDR2 from the germline V gene are SGHNT and YYREEE (reference sequence). V lost 6 bases and J lost 3; bases outside the gene matches: 3. The CDR3 has 14 residues. The CDR3 nucleotides are TGTGCCAGCATGGCTAGCGGGGGGACAGATACGCAGTATTTT. This sequence encodes CASMASGGTDTQYF.

This clone has only a few counts. The chain joins TRBV10-3 to TRBJ1-2; maybe TRBD1 (5 bases). The CDR3 is 14 residues long. Trimming shortened V by 4 bases and J by 2 bases, and 11 bases separated the two germline ends. Germline values: CDR1 ENHRY, CDR2 SYGVKD. CDR3 coding DNA: TGTGCCATCAGTGGAACAGGCCGGAACTATGGCTACACCTTC. It translates to CAISGTGRNYGYTF.

The J gene is TRBJ2-5, the V gene TRBV30; 12 nucleotides align to TRBD1. Germline values: CDR1 GTSNPN, CDR2 SVGIG (reference sequence). The CDR3 covers 17 residues. The ends lost 2 bases at V and 1 base at J; junction bases unmatched: 8. CDR3 in DNA: TGTGCCTGGAGTTCCGGGACAGGGGGCTCGTTCCAAGAGACCCAGTACTTC. Amino acids: CAWSSGTGGSFQETQYF.

The chain is built from TRBV6-5 and TRBJ2-3, with D possibly matching TRBD2 (5 bases). This CDR3 contains 14 residues. V shed 6 bases and J shed 3 bases, with 13 bases lying between them. Germline CDR1 and CDR2: MNHEY and SVGAGI. The CDR3: CASRLILATDTQYF. CDR3 coding DNA: TGTGCCAGCAGGCTCATCCTAGCAACAGATACGCAGTATTTT.

This clone was seen a handful of times. The chain links TRBV5-1 to TRBJ1-1, with 9 positions matching TRBD1. Germline loops: CDR1 SGHRS, CDR2 YFSETQ. The CDR3 has 15 amino acids. The junction had 7 bases not matched to a gene; V was cut back by 4 bases and J by 3 bases. The DNA for the CDR3 is TGCGCCAGCAGCCAGGACAGGGGTGGAGACACTGAAGCTTTCTTT. Translated, it gives CASSQDRGGDTEAFF.

This clone has just one count. The V and J genes are TRBV6-5 and TRBJ2-1, with 12 bases aligning to TRBD2. The germline CDR1 and CDR2 sequences are MNHEY and SVGAGI. V lost 5 bases to trimming and J lost 7 bases; unmatched junction nucleotides: 6. The CDR3 is made up of 15 amino acids. In DNA, the CDR3 is TGTGCCAGCAGTAAGACTAGCGGGGGAGGAAATGAGCAGTTCTTC. It yields the protein CASSKTSGGGNEQFF.

The chain carries TRBV11-2 and TRBJ2-7; 12 nucleotides align to TRBD1. The germline V gene has CDR1 SGHAT and CDR2 FQNNGV. V shed 6 bases, J shed 3 bases, and the junction held 6 bases outside the gene matches. The CDR3 sequence is 15 residues long. CDR3 sequence: CASSARDRGHYEQYF. The CDR3 bases are TGTGCCAGCAGTGCTAGGGACAGGGGGCACTACGAGCAGTACTTC.

The chain has TRBV7-8 and TRBJ1-1, with 7 bases that match TRBD1. Trimming cost V 5 bases and J 1 base; bases outside gene matches: 4. Germline-derived CDR1 and CDR2 are SGHVS and FQNEAQ. The CDR3 covers 14 residues. The CDR3: CASSPGTANTEAFF. CDR3 bases: TGTGCCAGCAGCCCGGGGACAGCGAACACTGAAGCTTTCTTT.

The chain employs TRBV5-4 and TRBJ1-1, with TRBD1 matching 7 bases. Germline V gene sequence: CDR1 SGHNT, CDR2 YYREEE (reference sequence). The CDR3 consists of 14 residues. The trim removed 1 base at V and 7 bases at J, leaving 7 bases unmatched. The CDR3: CASSLRGQIDEAFF. CDR3 DNA: TGTGCCAGCAGCTTGAGGGGACAGATCGATGAAGCTTTCTTT.

The V call is TRBV6-5, the J call TRBJ1-1; D is unclear. The CDR3 covers 14 residues. Trimming pared 6 bases from V and 0 bases from J, leaving 11 bases between. Germline-derived CDR1 and CDR2 are MNHEY and SVGAGI. The CDR3 DNA is TGTGCCAGCAGCCTTACGGGAATGAACACTGAAGCTTTCTTT. Translating gives CASSLTGMNTEAFF.

Here the CDR3 reads CASSLGQGRSPLHF. In DNA, the CDR3 is TGTGCCAGCAGCCTCGGACAGGGACGTTCACCCCTCCACTTT. The chain combines TRBV27 with TRBJ1-6; 8 bases are a match to TRBD1. V shed 6 bases, J shed 9 bases, and the junction held 7 bases outside the gene matches. CDR3 length: 14 residues. CDR1 is MNHEY, CDR2 SMNVEV, per germline (reference sequence).

This clone has only one observation. CDR3 sequence (DNA): TGTGCCAGTAAACTCCCAGGGGACGAAAAACTGTTTTTT. Translation: CASKLPGDEKLFF. The chain employs TRBV5-6 and TRBJ1-4, with D tentatively TRBD1 (6 bases). This CDR3 is built from 13 residues. Between the trimmed V and J ends, which lost 8 bases and 8 bases, there was a span of 16 bases. Germline-derived CDR1 and CDR2 are SGHDT and YYEEEE.

As regards this clone: This specimen includes other DNA sequences encoding the same CDR3. The rearrangement uses TRBV30 and TRBJ1-5, with D perhaps TRBD1 (6 bases). V was clipped by 0 bases and J by 7 bases, with 7 bases between them. Germline V CDR1 and CDR2: GTSNPN, SVGIG (reference sequence). The CDR3 sequence is 12 residues long. The CDR3 here is CAWSVQGQPQHF. CDR3 sequence (DNA): TGTGCCTGGAGTGTACAGGGACAGCCCCAGCATTTT.

The chain combines TRBV27 with TRBJ2-2; D remains unclear. Germline CDR1 reads MNHEY; CDR2 reads SMNVEV (reference sequence). The CDR3 extends over 15 amino acids. Between the trimmed V and J ends, which lost 6 bases and 4 bases, there was a span of 15 bases. The CDR3 reads CASRRGSVGTGELFF. As DNA, the CDR3 is TGTGCCAGCAGACGCGGTTCGGTGGGCACCGGGGAGCTGTTTTTT.

V and J are TRBV15 and TRBJ1-3; the D gene is possibly TRBD1 (6 bases). The CDR3 runs to 15 residues. Trimming removed 0 bases at V and 4 bases at J, with 10 bases between. Germline-derived CDR1 and CDR2 are LNHNV and YYDKDF (reference sequence). The CDR3 is CATSRDRGVGNTIYF. For the CDR3, the DNA is TGTGCCACCAGCAGAGACAGGGGTGTCGGAAACACCATATATTTT.

This chain connects TRBV11-2 to TRBJ2-7; D gene unclear. The germline V and J ends were trimmed by 5 bases and 4 bases, with 15 bases remaining between them. Germline V gene sequence: CDR1 SGHAT, CDR2 FQNNGV. This CDR3 comprises 14 residues. CDR3 DNA: TGTGCCAGCAGCCCTGGTACTCAATCTTACGAGCAGTACTTC. Its translation is CASSPGTQSYEQYF.

This chain joins TRBV30 and TRBJ1-2, with 8 bases that match TRBD1. The trim removed 3 bases at V and 0 bases at J, leaving 6 bases unmatched. The CDR3 sequence is 15 residues long. Germline CDR1 reads GTSNPN; CDR2 reads SVGIG (reference sequence). CDR3: CAWSHSGQANYGYTF. In DNA form, the CDR3 reads TGTGCCTGGAGCCACTCGGGACAGGCTAACTATGGCTACACCTTC.

This chain joins TRBV3-1 (or the pseudogene TRBV3-2) and TRBJ1-2; weak D call: TRBD1 (5 bases). The germline V gene has CDR1 LGHDT and CDR2 YNNKEL (reference sequence). The V end was cut by 5 bases, the J end by 7 bases, with 11 bases between. There are 12 residues in the CDR3. The CDR3 here is CASSFPGGGYTF. The CDR3 DNA is TGTGCCAGCAGCTTCCCCGGGGGTGGCTACACCTTC.

This clone was detected only a few times. The chain links TRBV18 to TRBJ2-5; D gene ambiguous. The CDR3 has 15 residues. Germline-derived CDR1 and CDR2 are KGHSH and LQKENI. The V end was cut by 0 bases, the J end by 6 bases, with 14 bases between. The CDR3 here is CASSPPITVRKTQYF. CDR3 nucleotides: TGTGCCAGCTCACCACCTATAACTGTGCGGAAGACCCAGTACTTC. The full variable domain, with the rest looked up from reference TRBV18 and TRBJ2-5, is NAGVMQNPRHLVRRRGQEARLRCSPMKGHSHVYWYRQLPEEGLKFMVYLQKENIIDESGMPKERFSAEFPKEGPSILRIQQVVRGDSAAYFCASSPPITVRKTQYFGPGTRLLVL.

The gene calls are TRBV2 and TRBJ1-2; 7 bases fit TRBD1. The junction had 10 bases not matched to a gene; V was cut back by 6 bases and J by 6 bases. The CDR3 is 14 amino acids. Germline V CDR1 and CDR2: SNHLY, FYNNEI. In DNA form, the CDR3 reads TGTGCCAGCAGGCTTTCGACAGGGAGTGATGGCTACACCTTC. Protein product: CASRLSTGSDGYTF.